This T cell receptor beta chain comes out of a study of CD8 T cells in ankylosing spondylitis. Germline CDR1 is LNHNV and CDR2 is YYDKDF (reference sequence). The CDR3 contains 12 residues. V was clipped by 0 bases and J by 7 bases, with 7 bases between them. Each CDR3 protein gets one entry after TCRdb re-called the 5' RACE reads with MiXCR. The sample consists of approximately 100,000 distinct CDR3 sequences, 24% of them appearing once. Input material: synovial fluid, either unsorted or a sorted T cell fraction (not recorded which). The sequence was collected from a male donor with ankylosing spondylitis. This chain uses TRBV15 with TRBJ2-7; no clear D gene. CDR3 sequence (DNA): TGTGCCACCAGCAGAGATGGGTGGGAGCAGTACGTC. It is translated as CATSRDGWEQYV.